This TCR beta chain was sequenced in a study of cytotoxic CD8 clonotypes in ibrutinib-treated CLL. Study conclusions and caveats: Baseline clonality exceeded age-matched healthy donors and tracked circulating CD8+ T-cell counts. Higher clonality was seen at ibrutinib response and a return toward baseline at progression.

CDR1 is SGHRS, CDR2 YFSETQ, per germline. CDR3 length: 16 residues. Losses at the gene ends were 3 bases for V and 0 bases for J; bases not matched to a gene: 7. Method: immunoSEQ multiplex PCR; TCRdb's copy keeps in-frame clones and lacks some. The data show roughly 330,000 clones, with roughly two thirds seen just once and about 5.9% held by the top ten. Turning to this clone: Its antigen is unknown.

The chain carries TRBV5-1 and TRBJ2-5; 8 bases are shared with TRBD1. The sequence came from a human donor with chronic lymphocytic leukemia. This specimen was PBMCs, taken after 36 months of ibrutinib treatment. The CDR3 bases are TGCGCCAGCAGCTGGCTAGGACAGGGCAACCAAGAGACCCAGTACTTC. It encodes CASSWLGQGNQETQYF.